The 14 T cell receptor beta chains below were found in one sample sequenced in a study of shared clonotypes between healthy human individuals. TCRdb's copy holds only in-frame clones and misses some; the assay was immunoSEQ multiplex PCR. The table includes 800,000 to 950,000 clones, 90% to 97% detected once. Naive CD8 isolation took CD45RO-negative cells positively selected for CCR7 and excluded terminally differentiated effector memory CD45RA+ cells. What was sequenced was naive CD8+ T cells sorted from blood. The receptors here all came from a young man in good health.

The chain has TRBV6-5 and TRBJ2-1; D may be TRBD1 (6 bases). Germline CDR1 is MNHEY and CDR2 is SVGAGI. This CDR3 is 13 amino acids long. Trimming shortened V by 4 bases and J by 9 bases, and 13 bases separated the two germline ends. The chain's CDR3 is CASSSHRVSEQFF. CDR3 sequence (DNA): TGTGCCAGCAGTTCCCACAGGGTTAGTGAGCAGTTCTTC.

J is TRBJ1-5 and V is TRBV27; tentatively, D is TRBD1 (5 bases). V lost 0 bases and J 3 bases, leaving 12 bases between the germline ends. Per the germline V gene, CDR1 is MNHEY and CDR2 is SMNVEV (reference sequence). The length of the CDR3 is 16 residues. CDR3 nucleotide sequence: TGTGCCAGCAGTTTATCGATAGGGGACCTCAATCAGCCCCAGCATTTT. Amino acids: CASSLSIGDLNQPQHF.

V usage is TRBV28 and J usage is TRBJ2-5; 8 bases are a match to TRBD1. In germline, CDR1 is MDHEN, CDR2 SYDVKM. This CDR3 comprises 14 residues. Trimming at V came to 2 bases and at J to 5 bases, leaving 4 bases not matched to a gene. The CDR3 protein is CASSLQPGGETQYF. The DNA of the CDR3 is TGTGCCAGCAGTTTACAGCCAGGGGGCGAGACCCAGTACTTC.

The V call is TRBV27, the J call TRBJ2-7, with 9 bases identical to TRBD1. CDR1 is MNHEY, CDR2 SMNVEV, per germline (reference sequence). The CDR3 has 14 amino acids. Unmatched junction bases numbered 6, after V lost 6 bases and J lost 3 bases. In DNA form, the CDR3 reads TGTGCCAGCAGCCCGGTGACAGGGGGCTACGAGCAGTACTTC. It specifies CASSPVTGGYEQYF.

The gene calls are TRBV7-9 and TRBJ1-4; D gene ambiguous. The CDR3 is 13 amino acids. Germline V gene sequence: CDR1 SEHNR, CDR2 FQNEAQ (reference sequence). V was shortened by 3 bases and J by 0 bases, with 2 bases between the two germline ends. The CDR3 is CASSFTTNEKLFF. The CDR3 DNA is TGTGCCAGCAGCTTTACAACTAATGAAAAACTGTTTTTT.

For the CDR3, the DNA is TGCGCCAGCAGCCAAGAGGTGGCGGGTACCAATGAGCAGTTCTTC. Its protein is CASSQEVAGTNEQFF. The chain is built from TRBV4-1 and TRBJ2-1, with D maybe TRBD2 (5 bases). The CDR3 covers 15 residues. Per germline, CDR1 MGHRA and CDR2 YSYEKL. V was shortened by 0 bases and J by 6 bases, with 12 bases between the two germline ends.

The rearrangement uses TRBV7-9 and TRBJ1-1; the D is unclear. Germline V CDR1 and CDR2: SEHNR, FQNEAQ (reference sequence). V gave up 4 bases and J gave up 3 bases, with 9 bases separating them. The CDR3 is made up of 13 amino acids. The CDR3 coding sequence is TGTGCCAGCAGCTCCCCAGCCGACACTGAAGCTTTCTTT. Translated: CASSSPADTEAFF.

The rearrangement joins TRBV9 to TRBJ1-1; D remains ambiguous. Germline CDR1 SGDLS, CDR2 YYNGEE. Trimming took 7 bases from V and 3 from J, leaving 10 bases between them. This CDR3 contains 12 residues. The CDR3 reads CASARMDTEAFF. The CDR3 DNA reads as TGTGCCAGCGCACGCATGGACACTGAAGCTTTCTTT.

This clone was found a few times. The CDR3 DNA reads TGCGCCAGCAGCCAAGGCAAGGACACCTTATACGAGCAGTACTTC. Translating it yields CASSQGKDTLYEQYF. The rearrangement joins TRBV4-3 to TRBJ2-7; a weak D match, TRBD1 (5 bases). Germline V gives CDR1 LGHNA, CDR2 YSLEER. This CDR3 has 15 amino acids. V was trimmed by 1 base and J by 4 bases, leaving 14 bases between them.

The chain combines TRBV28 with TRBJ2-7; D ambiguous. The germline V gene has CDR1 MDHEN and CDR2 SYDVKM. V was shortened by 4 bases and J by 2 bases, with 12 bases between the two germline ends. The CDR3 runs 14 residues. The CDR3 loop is CASSSRLQTYEQYF. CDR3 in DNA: TGTGCCAGCAGTTCCCGTCTCCAAACCTACGAGCAGTACTTC.

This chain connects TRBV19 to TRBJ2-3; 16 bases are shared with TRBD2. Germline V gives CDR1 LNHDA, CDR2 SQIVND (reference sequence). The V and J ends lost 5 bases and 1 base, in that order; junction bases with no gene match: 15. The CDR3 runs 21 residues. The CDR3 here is CASSSSPGLAGGLKGTDTQYF. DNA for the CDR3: TGTGCCAGTAGTTCGTCCCCGGGACTAGCGGGAGGGCTTAAAGGCACAGATACGCAGTATTTT.

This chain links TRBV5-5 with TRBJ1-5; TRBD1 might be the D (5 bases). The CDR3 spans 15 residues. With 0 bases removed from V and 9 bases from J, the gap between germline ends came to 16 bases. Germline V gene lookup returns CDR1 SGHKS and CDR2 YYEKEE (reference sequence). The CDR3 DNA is TGTGCCAGCAGCTTGGAACAGGCTGGGGAAAGGCCCCAGCATTTT. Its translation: CASSLEQAGERPQHF.

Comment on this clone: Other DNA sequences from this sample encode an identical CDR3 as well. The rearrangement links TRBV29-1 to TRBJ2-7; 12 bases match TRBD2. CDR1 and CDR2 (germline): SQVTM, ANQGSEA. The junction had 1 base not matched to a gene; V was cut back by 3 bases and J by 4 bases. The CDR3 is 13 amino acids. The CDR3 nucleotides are TGCAGCGTTGAGACTAGCGGGAGTTACGAGCAGTACTTC. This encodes CSVETSGSYEQYF.

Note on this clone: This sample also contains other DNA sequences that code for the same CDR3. CDR3: CASSVGQGPYEQYF. DNA for the CDR3: TGTGCCAGCAGCGTAGGGCAGGGACCCTACGAGCAGTACTTC. The rearrangement joins TRBV9 to TRBJ2-7; D is possibly TRBD1 or TRBD2 (5 bases each). The V gene's germline CDR1 is SGDLS and CDR2 YYNGEE. V dropped 0 bases and J dropped 2 bases, with 9 bases sitting between them. This CDR3 is 14 amino acids long. Using reference TRBV9 and TRBJ2-7 for the parts outside the CDR3, the full variable domain is DSGVTQTPKHLITATGQRVTLRCSPRSGDLSVYWYQQSLDQGLQFLIQYYNGEERAKGNILERFSAQQFPDLHSELNLSSLELGDSALYFCASSVGQGPYEQYFGPGTRLTVT.